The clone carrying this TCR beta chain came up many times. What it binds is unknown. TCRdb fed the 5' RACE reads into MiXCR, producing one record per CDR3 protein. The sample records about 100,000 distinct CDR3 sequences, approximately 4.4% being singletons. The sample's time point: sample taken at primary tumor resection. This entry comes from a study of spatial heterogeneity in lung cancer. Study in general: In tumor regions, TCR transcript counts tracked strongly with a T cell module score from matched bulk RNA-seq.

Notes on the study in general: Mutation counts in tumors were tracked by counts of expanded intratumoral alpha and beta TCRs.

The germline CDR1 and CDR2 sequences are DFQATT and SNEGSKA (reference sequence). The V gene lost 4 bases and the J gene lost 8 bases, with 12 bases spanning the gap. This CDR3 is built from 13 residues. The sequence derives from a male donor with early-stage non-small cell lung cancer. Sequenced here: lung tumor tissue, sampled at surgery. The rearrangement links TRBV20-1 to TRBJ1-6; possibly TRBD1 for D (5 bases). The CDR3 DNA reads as TGCAGTGCTACGGAGACAGCTTATTCACCCCTCCACTTT. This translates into CSATETAYSPLHF.